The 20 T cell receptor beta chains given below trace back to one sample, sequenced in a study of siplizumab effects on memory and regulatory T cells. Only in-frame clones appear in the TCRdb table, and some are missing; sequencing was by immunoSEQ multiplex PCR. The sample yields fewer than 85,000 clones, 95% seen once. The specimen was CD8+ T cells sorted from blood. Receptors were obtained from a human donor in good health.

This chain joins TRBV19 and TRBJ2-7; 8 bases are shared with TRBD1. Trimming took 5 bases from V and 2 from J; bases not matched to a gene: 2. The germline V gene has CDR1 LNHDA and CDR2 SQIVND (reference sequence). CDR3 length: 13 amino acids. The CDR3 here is CASSEQGAYEQYF. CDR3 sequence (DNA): TGTGCCAGTAGTGAACAGGGGGCCTACGAGCAGTACTTC.

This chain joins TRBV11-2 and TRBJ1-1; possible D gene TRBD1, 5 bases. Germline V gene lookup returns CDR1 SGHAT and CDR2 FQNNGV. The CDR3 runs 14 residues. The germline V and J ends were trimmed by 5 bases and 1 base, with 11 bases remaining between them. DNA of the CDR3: TGTGCCAGCAGCCTCTCCGACAGGAACACTGAAGCTTTCTTT. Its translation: CASSLSDRNTEAFF.

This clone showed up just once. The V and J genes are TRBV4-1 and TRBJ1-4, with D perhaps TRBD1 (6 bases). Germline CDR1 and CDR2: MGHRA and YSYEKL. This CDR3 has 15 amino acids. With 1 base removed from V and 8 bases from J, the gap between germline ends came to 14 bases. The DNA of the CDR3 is TGCGCCAGCAGCCAAGGGGGGCAGGGTTGGGAAAAACTGTTTTTT. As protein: CASSQGGQGWEKLFF.

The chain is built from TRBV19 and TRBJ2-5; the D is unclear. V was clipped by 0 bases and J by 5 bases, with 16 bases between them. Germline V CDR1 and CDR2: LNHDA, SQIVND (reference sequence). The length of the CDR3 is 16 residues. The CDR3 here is CASSIDRLIQGETQYF. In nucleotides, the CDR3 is TGTGCCAGTAGTATAGATCGACTCATCCAAGGCGAGACCCAGTACTTC. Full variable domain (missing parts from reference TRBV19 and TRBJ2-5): DGGITQSPKYLFRKEGQNVTLSCEQNLNHDAMYWYRQDPGQGLRLIYYSQIVNDFQKGDIAEGYSVSREKKESFPLTVTSAQKNPTAFYLCASSIDRLIQGETQYFGPGTRLLVL.

CDR3 nucleotide sequence: TGTGCCAGCAGGGAACAGGTTAACACTGAAGCTTTCTTT. Translated, it gives CASREQVNTEAFF. The chain has TRBV27 and TRBJ1-1, with D tentatively TRBD1 (5 bases). V lost 6 bases, J lost 2 bases, and 10 bases lay in between. The germline CDR1 and CDR2 sequences are MNHEY and SMNVEV (reference sequence). The CDR3 runs 13 residues.

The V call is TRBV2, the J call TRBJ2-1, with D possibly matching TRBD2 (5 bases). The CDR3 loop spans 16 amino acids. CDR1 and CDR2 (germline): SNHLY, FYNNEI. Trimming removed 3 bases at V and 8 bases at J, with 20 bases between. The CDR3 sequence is CASSDSDPGDIYEQFF. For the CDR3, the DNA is TGTGCCAGCAGTGACTCGGACCCCGGGGATATCTATGAGCAGTTCTTC.

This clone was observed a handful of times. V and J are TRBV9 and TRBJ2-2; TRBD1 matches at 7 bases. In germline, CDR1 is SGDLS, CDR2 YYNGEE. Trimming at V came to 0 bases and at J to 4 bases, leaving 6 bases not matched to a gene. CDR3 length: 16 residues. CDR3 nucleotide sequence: TGTGCCAGCAGCGTAGGACAGGGATTGATCACCGGGGAGCTGTTTTTT. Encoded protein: CASSVGQGLITGELFF.

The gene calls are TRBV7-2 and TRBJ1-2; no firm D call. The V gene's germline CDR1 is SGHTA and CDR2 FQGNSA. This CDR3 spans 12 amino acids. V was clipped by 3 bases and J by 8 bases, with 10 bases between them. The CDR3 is CASSFQTGGYTF. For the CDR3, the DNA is TGTGCCAGCAGCTTCCAGACGGGGGGCTACACCTTC.

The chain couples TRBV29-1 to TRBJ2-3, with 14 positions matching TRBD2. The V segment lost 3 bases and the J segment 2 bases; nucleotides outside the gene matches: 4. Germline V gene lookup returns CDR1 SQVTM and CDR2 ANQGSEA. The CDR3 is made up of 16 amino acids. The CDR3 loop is CSVDGLAGGFTDTQYF. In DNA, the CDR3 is TGCAGCGTTGATGGACTAGCGGGAGGATTCACAGATACGCAGTATTTT.

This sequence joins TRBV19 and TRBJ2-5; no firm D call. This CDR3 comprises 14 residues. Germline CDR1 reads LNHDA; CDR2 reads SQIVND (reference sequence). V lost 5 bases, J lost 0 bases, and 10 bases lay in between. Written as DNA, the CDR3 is TGTGCCAGTAGTTTGCCCGGATACCAAGAGACCCAGTACTTC. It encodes CASSLPGYQETQYF.

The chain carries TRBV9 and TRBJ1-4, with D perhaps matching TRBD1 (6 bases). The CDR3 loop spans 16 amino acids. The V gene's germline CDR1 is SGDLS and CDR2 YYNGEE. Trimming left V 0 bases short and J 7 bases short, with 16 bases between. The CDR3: CASSVAGGGRGEKLFF. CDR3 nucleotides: TGTGCCAGCAGCGTAGCGGGCGGGGGCCGGGGTGAAAAACTGTTTTTT.

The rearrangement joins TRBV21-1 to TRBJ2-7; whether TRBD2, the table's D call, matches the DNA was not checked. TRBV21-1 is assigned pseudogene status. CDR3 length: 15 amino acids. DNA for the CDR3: TGTGCCAGCAGCAAGATACTAGCGGGACTGGGTGAGCAGTACTTC. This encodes CASSKILAGLGEQYF.

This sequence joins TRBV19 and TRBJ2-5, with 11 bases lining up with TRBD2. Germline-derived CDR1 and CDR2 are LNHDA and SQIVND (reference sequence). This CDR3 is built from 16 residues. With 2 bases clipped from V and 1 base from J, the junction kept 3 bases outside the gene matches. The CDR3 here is CASSILAGGLQETQYF. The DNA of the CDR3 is TGTGCCAGTAGTATACTAGCGGGAGGCCTCCAAGAGACCCAGTACTTC.

This CDR3 reads CASSDLASPYQETQYF. As DNA, the CDR3 is TGTGCCAGCAGTGACCTAGCGTCGCCGTACCAAGAGACCCAGTACTTC. V usage is TRBV27 and J usage is TRBJ2-5; weak D call: TRBD2 (6 bases). The CDR3 runs 16 residues. From germline, CDR1 is MNHEY and CDR2 SMNVEV (reference sequence). Trimming pared 5 bases from V and 0 bases from J, leaving 16 bases between.

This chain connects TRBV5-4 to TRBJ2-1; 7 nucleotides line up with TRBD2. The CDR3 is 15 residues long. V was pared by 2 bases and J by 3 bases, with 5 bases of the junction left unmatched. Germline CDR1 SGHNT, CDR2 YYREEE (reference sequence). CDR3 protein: CASSLVGEGYNEQFF. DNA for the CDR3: TGTGCCAGCAGCTTAGTGGGGGAGGGCTACAATGAGCAGTTCTTC.

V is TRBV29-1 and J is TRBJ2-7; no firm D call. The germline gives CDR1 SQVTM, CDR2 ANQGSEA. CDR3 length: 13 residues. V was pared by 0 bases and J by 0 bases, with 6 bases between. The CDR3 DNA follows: TGCAGCGTTGAAGATCGGATCTCCTACGAGCAGTACTTC. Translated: CSVEDRISYEQYF.

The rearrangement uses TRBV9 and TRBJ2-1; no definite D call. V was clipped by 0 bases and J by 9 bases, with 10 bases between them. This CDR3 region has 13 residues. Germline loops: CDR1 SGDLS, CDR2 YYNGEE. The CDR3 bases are TGTGCCAGCAGCGTAGGAGGTTTTACTGAGCAGTTCTTC. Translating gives CASSVGGFTEQFF. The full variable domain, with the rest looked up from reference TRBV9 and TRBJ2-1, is DSGVTQTPKHLITATGQRVTLRCSPRSGDLSVYWYQQSLDQGLQFLIQYYNGEERAKGNILERFSAQQFPDLHSELNLSSLELGDSALYFCASSVGGFTEQFFGPGTRLTVL.

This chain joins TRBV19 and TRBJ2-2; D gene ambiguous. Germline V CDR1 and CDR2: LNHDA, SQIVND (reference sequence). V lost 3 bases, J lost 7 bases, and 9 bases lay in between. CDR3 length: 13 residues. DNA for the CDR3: TGTGCCAGTAGTATTTGGGGTTTCGGGGAGCTGTTTTTT. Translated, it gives CASSIWGFGELFF.

The CDR3 protein is CASSVADRYNEQFF. The CDR3, as DNA: TGTGCCAGCAGCGTAGCAGACCGCTACAATGAGCAGTTCTTC. The gene calls are TRBV9 and TRBJ2-1; D is ambiguous. Trimming cost V 0 bases and J 3 bases, with 7 bases left between them. The length of the CDR3 is 14 residues. Germline lookup yields CDR1 SGDLS and CDR2 YYNGEE.

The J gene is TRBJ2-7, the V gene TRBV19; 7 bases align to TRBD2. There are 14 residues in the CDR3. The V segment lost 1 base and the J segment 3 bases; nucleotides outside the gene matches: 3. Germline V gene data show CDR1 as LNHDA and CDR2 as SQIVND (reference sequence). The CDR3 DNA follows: TGTGCCAGTAGTATAGCGACGGGAGGCTACGAGCAGTACTTC. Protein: CASSIATGGYEQYF.